This TCR beta chain was found in a study of cytomegalovirus exposure and HLA in healthy donors. Whole-study results and caveats: For most TCR sequences rarity was the rule, although some public TCRs occurred in many donors. Per a later analysis, HLA-associated TCR beta chains showed more clonal expansion than other, equally common TCR beta chains. Association of roughly 18,000 TCR beta sequences with HLA alleles was found at 0.05 false discovery rate in a later analysis.

CDR1 SSHAT and CDR2 FNYEAQ come from the germline V gene (reference sequence). This CDR3 is built from 16 residues. Trimming left V 1 base short and J 5 bases short, with 17 bases between. Primers: 60 Vbeta forward and 13 Jbeta reverse. Only in-frame clones appear in the TCRdb table, and some are missing; sequencing was by immunoSEQ multiplex PCR. Altogether about 140,000 clones are present, around 81% being singletons, with the ten largest covering around 2.5%. To note about this clone: Its matching antigen is unknown.

The sequence was collected from a man aged 45-60 years in good health and CMV-seronegative. The sample consisted of PBMCs. J is TRBJ2-5 and V is TRBV7-7; a weak D match, TRBD1 (5 bases). The DNA for the CDR3 is TGTGCCAGCAGCTTAGGACAGTACCCAGAGTGGGAGACCCAGTACTTC. Amino acids: CASSLGQYPEWETQYF.